Presented here are 24 T cell receptor beta chains from one specimen sequenced in a study of tumor T cells in aggressive B-cell lymphoma. Libraries were prepared by immunoSEQ multiplex PCR; TCRdb keeps only in-frame clonotypes and omits some of them. The sample has more than 800 clones; 80% to 95% are singletons. Sequenced input: tumor tissue. The receptors derive from an adult with diffuse large B cell lymphoma.

V gene TRBV29-1 combines with J gene TRBJ1-4; D gene ambiguous. Germline V gene sequence: CDR1 SQVTM, CDR2 ANQGSEA. V lost 4 bases and J lost 0, with 6 bases in between. This CDR3 has 13 residues. The DNA of the CDR3 is TGCAGCGTTGGACACACAACTAATGAAAAACTGTTTTTT. It is translated as CSVGHTTNEKLFF.

The chain uses TRBV5-4 and TRBJ1-4, with D possibly matching TRBD1 (5 bases). This CDR3 region has 14 residues. V shed 0 bases and J shed 7 bases, with 10 bases lying between them. The germline V gene encodes CDR1 SGHNT and CDR2 YYREEE (reference sequence). Here the CDR3 DNA reads TGTGCCAGCAGCTTGGGGGGGGTGAGTGAAAAACTGTTTTTT. This encodes CASSLGGVSEKLFF.

The rearrangement links TRBV6-5 to TRBJ2-5; D perhaps matches TRBD1 (5 bases). There are 15 residues in the CDR3. CDR1 and CDR2 from the germline V gene are MNHEY and SVGAGI. V dropped 0 bases and J dropped 9 bases, with 17 bases sitting between them. CDR3 protein: CASSYSQGLGSSQYF. The DNA for the CDR3 is TGTGCCAGCAGTTACTCCCAGGGCCTCGGATCTTCCCAGTACTTC.

CDR3 region: CATSRDKTGGTETQYF. CDR3 bases: TGTGCCACCAGCAGAGATAAGACAGGGGGCACAGAGACCCAGTACTTC. The J gene is TRBJ2-5, the V gene TRBV15; 10 bases align to TRBD1. Germline trimming cut 0 bases from V and 4 bases from J; bases unmatched to any gene: 5. Germline loops: CDR1 LNHNV, CDR2 YYDKDF (reference sequence). The CDR3 is 16 amino acids. Full variable domain (missing parts from reference TRBV15 and TRBJ2-5): DAMVIQNPRYQVTQFGKPVTLSCSQTLNHNVMYWYQQKSSQAPKLLFHYYDKDFNNEADTPDNFQSRRPNTSFCFLDIRSPGLGDTAMYLCATSRDKTGGTETQYFGPGTRLLVL.

This sequence joins TRBV19 and TRBJ1-1, with TRBD1 matching 8 bases. The CDR3 has 13 amino acids. With 8 bases clipped from V and 10 bases from J, the junction kept 12 bases outside the gene matches. Per the germline V gene, CDR1 is LNHDA and CDR2 is SQIVND (reference sequence). In DNA form, the CDR3 reads TGTGCCAGTGGCAGGGGGCAGGAAAGAGTAGCTTTCTTT. This sequence encodes CASGRGQERVAFF.

The V gene is TRBV7-7, the J gene TRBJ2-1; TRBD2 agrees at 14 bases. Germline-derived CDR1 and CDR2 are SSHAT and FNYEAQ (reference sequence). The CDR3 has 15 amino acids. With V trimmed by 5 bases and J by 8 bases, 5 bases remained unmatched. The CDR3 protein is CASSRGLAGGDEQFF. The CDR3 DNA is TGTGCCAGCAGCCGAGGACTAGCGGGAGGAGATGAGCAGTTCTTC.

The chain is built from TRBV19 and TRBJ1-3, with 8 bases that match TRBD1. CDR1 is LNHDA and CDR2 is SQIVND in the germline V gene (reference sequence). This CDR3 region has 15 residues. V lost 5 bases to trimming and J lost 6 bases; unmatched junction nucleotides: 9. In nucleotides, the CDR3 is TGTGCCAGTAGTCCGGGACAGGCACTGGAAAACACCATATATTTT. Protein: CASSPGQALENTIYF. Looking up the rest from reference TRBV19 and TRBJ1-3 gives the full variable domain: DGGITQSPKYLFRKEGQNVTLSCEQNLNHDAMYWYRQDPGQGLRLIYYSQIVNDFQKGDIAEGYSVSREKKESFPLTVTSAQKNPTAFYLCASSPGQALENTIYFGEGSWLTVV.

V gene TRBV5-1 combines with J gene TRBJ1-2, with TRBD1 matching over 9 bases. From germline, CDR1 is SGHRS and CDR2 YFSETQ. The CDR3 length is 14 residues. V shed 2 bases, J shed 8 bases, and the junction held 7 bases outside the gene matches. The chain's CDR3 is CASSLTGGAGGYTF. The CDR3 coding sequence is TGCGCCAGCAGCTTAACAGGGGGCGCGGGGGGCTACACCTTC.

For this clone: Mismatch with germline at one junction end may stem from a read error. This chain links TRBV5-1 with TRBJ2-7, with 13 nucleotides matching TRBD2. Germline V gene sequence: CDR1 SGHRS, CDR2 YFSETQ. CDR3 length: 14 amino acids. This CDR3 is CASSPGLAGVEQYF. The CDR3 DNA reads as TGCGCCAGCAGTCCCGGACTAGCGGGAGTCGAGCAGTACTTT.

The chain recombines TRBV29-1 with TRBJ2-1, with TRBD2 matching 7 bases. The CDR3 extends over 14 amino acids. Germline values: CDR1 SQVTM, CDR2 ANQGSEA. Trimming took 8 bases from V and 5 from J; bases not matched to a gene: 12. The CDR3 DNA reads TGCAGCTCACGGGTGGCGGGAGCCAACAATGAGCAGTTCTTC. The encoded protein is CSSRVAGANNEQFF.

This chain connects TRBV28 to TRBJ2-1, with 7 bases aligning to TRBD1. The V and J ends lost 4 bases and 7 bases, in that order; junction bases with no gene match: 13. Looked up from germline, CDR1 is MDHEN and CDR2 is SYDVKM. The CDR3 sequence is 16 residues long. Here the CDR3 DNA reads TGTGCCAGCAGTTCCCAGAAGACAGGGAGTAGGAATGAGCAGTTCTTC. Its protein is CASSSQKTGSRNEQFF.

The chain joins TRBV30 to TRBJ1-2; the D is unclear. V was cut by 4 bases and J by 7 bases, with 19 bases left in between. This CDR3 has 14 residues. Per the germline V gene, CDR1 is GTSNPN and CDR2 is SVGIG (reference sequence). The CDR3 here is CAWTRAEGSIGYTF. The CDR3 DNA sequence: TGTGCCTGGACCCGGGCAGAGGGCTCTATTGGCTACACCTTC.

The rearrangement joins TRBV5-1 to TRBJ2-7; TRBD1 aligns across 7 bases. In germline, CDR1 is SGHRS, CDR2 YFSETQ. The CDR3 runs to 15 residues. Trimming at V came to 4 bases and at J to 3 bases, leaving 10 bases not matched to a gene. This chain's CDR3 is CASSPIGGEGYEQYF. The CDR3, as DNA: TGCGCCAGCAGCCCGATAGGGGGCGAAGGCTACGAGCAGTACTTC.

The V gene is TRBV28, the J gene TRBJ1-2; 7 positions match TRBD1. Germline V gene lookup returns CDR1 MDHEN and CDR2 SYDVKM. The CDR3 length is 15 residues. V lost 6 bases and J lost 2; bases outside the gene matches: 9. Here the CDR3 reads CASRNPGQFNYGYTF. CDR3 DNA sequence: TGTGCCAGCAGAAACCCGGGACAGTTCAACTATGGCTACACCTTC.

The CDR3 loop is CASSILTDTQYF. The CDR3 DNA reads as TGTGCCAGCAGCATACTCACAGATACGCAGTATTTT. The J gene is TRBJ2-3, the V gene TRBV7-2; no firm D call. CDR3 length: 12 residues. Germline V CDR1 and CDR2: SGHTA, FQGNSA. Trimming stripped 5 bases from V and 2 bases from J, with 5 bases between.

CDR3 DNA: TGTGCCAGCAGTTCGCCCCCTAGCGCTAACTCCTACAATGAGCAGTTCTTC. This codes for CASSSPPSANSYNEQFF. The chain links TRBV28 to TRBJ2-1, with D perhaps TRBD2 (6 bases). The CDR3 covers 17 residues. CDR1 and CDR2 (germline): MDHEN, SYDVKM. V was cut by 4 bases and J by 0 bases, with 16 bases left in between.

The V call is TRBV6-5, the J call TRBJ1-1, with TRBD1 matching over 8 bases. Trimming at V came to 6 bases and at J to 1 base, leaving 4 bases not matched to a gene. CDR1 is MNHEY, CDR2 SVGAGI, per germline. CDR3 length: 14 amino acids. CDR3 sequence: CASRKTGGNTEAFF. DNA for the CDR3: TGTGCCAGCAGAAAAACAGGGGGGAACACTGAAGCTTTCTTT.

This clone has just a few counts. The gene calls are TRBV7-6 and TRBJ2-1; 12 bases are shared with TRBD2. CDR1 is SGHVS and CDR2 is FNYEAQ in the germline V gene. The CDR3 spans 20 residues. V shed 1 base and J 5 bases; nucleotides not matched to a gene: 15. This chain's CDR3 is CASSLVQVTSGRDADNEQFF. The DNA of the CDR3 is TGTGCCAGCAGCTTAGTCCAGGTGACTAGCGGGAGAGATGCGGACAATGAGCAGTTCTTC.

The chain combines TRBV5-8 with TRBJ2-7; TRBD2 agrees at 7 bases. Germline V gene lookup returns CDR1 SGHTS and CDR2 YDEGEE. The CDR3 has 14 amino acids. The V and J ends lost 4 bases and 6 bases, in that order; junction bases with no gene match: 10. The CDR3 DNA reads as TGTGCCAGCAGCCCCAGGCGGGAGAGGAGCGAGCAGTACTTC. This gives the protein CASSPRRERSEQYF.

The rearrangement joins TRBV10-2 to TRBJ2-1; unclear D gene. The CDR3 is made up of 12 amino acids. From germline, CDR1 is WSHSY and CDR2 SAAADI. V lost 5 bases and J 3 bases, leaving 5 bases between the germline ends. CDR3 in DNA: TGCGCCAGCAGTTTAGACTACAATGAGCAGTTCTTC. Its translation: CASSLDYNEQFF.

The J gene is TRBJ1-5, the V gene TRBV6-1; a possible D gene is TRBD1 (6 bases). Trimming cost V 0 bases and J 3 bases, with 12 bases left between them. The CDR3 is 16 residues long. In germline, CDR1 is MNHNS, CDR2 SASEGT. The CDR3 bases are TGTGCCAGCAGTGAAGCAAGGGGGGGTAACAATCAGCCCCAGCATTTT. It encodes CASSEARGGNNQPQHF.

This clone was seen only a few times. The chain combines TRBV7-8 with TRBJ2-7; 7 bases line up with TRBD1. The V gene's germline CDR1 is SGHVS and CDR2 FQNEAQ. This CDR3 spans 14 amino acids. V lost 5 bases and J lost 5; bases outside the gene matches: 9. CDR3 in DNA: TGTGCCAGCAGCCGGACAGGAGCGAGGGACGAGCAGTACTTC. As protein: CASSRTGARDEQYF.

The chain employs TRBV6-5 and TRBJ1-5; 7 positions agree with TRBD1. J gave up 7 bases and V 5 bases, and 8 bases lay outside the gene matches. Germline V gives CDR1 MNHEY, CDR2 SVGAGI. The CDR3 is 14 amino acids. CDR3 protein: CASSQTGRNQPQHF. Written as DNA, the CDR3 is TGTGCCAGCAGTCAGACAGGGAGGAACCAGCCCCAGCATTTT.

The chain combines TRBV30 with TRBJ1-1, with D possibly being TRBD1 (6 bases). CDR1 and CDR2 from the germline V gene are GTSNPN and SVGIG (reference sequence). The V end was cut by 2 bases, the J end by 0 bases, with 10 bases between. There are 14 residues in the CDR3. The CDR3: CAWSRTAMNTEAFF. CDR3 coding DNA: TGTGCCTGGAGTCGGACAGCTATGAACACTGAAGCTTTCTTT.